This T cell receptor (beta chain) emerged from a study of shared clonotypes between healthy human individuals. Study overall: Contributing individuals were a couple of females and three males aged 18 to 49.

Of note for this clone: Its cognate antigen is unknown.

The CDR3 runs 16 residues. Germline loops: CDR1 SGHTA, CDR2 FQGTGA. V dropped 1 base and J dropped 6; count of bases not matched to a gene: 6. Regarding the study as a whole: Naive subsets tended to show greater estimated richness than memory subsets.

TCRdb keeps only in-frame clones here, not all; method: immunoSEQ multiplex PCR. Among about 660,000 clones listed, around two thirds were seen once. This rearrangement joins TRBV7-3 to TRBJ2-1; 10 nucleotides match TRBD2. The sample was memory CD4+ T cells sorted from blood. As to subset: CD45RA-negative fraction. This TCR derives from a woman in her 30s in good health. CDR3 in amino acids: CASSLMSSGSFNEQFF. CDR3 in DNA: TGTGCCAGCAGCTTAATGTCTAGCGGGAGCTTCAATGAGCAGTTCTTC.